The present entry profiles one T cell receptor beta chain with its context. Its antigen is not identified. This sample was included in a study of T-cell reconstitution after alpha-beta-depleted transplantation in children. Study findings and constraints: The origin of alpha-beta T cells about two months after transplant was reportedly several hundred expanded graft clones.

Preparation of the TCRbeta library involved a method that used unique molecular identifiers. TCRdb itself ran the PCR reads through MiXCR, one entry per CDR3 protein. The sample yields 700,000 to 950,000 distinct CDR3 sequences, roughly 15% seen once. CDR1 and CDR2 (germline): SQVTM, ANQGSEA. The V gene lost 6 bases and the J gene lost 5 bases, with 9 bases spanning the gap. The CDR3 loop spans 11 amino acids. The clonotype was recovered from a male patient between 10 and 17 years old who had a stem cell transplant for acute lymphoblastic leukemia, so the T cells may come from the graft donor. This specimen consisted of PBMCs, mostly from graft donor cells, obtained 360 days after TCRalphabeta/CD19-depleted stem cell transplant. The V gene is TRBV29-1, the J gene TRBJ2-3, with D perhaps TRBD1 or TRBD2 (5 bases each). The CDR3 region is CSVGTGDTQYF. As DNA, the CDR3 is TGCAGCGTGGGGACGGGAGATACGCAGTATTTT.